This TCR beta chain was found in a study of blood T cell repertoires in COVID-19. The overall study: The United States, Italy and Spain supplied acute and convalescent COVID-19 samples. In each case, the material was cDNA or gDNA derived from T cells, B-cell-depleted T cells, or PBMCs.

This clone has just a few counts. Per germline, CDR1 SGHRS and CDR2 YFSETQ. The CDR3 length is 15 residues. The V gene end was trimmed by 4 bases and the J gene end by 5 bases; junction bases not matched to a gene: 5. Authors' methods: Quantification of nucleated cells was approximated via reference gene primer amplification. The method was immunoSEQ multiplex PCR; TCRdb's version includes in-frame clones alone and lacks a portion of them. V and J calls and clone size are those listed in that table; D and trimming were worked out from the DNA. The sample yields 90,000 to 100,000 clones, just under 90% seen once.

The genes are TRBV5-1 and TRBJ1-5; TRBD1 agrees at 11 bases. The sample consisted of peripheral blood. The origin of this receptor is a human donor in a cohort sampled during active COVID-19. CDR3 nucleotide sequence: TGCGCCAGCAGCACGGGGACAGGGGGGGATCAGCCCCAGCATTTT. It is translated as CASSTGTGGDQPQHF.